One T cell receptor beta chain is described in this entry. The antigen is undetermined. This sample is drawn from a study of PD-1 blockade in classical Hodgkin lymphoma. Study observations and caveats: By C4D1, diversity of CD4+ TCRs had risen significantly, whereas that of CD8+ TCRs had not. TCR diversity at baseline was reported to be reduced in newly diagnosed patients relative to healthy donors. Baseline diversity resembling that of newly diagnosed patients was seen in complete responders.

All patients relapsed after autologous stem cell transplantation, and brentuximab vedotin exposure varied. Some clones are missing from TCRdb's copy, which holds only in-frame ones; the method was immunoSEQ multiplex PCR. The sample holds more than 140,000 clones, less than 80% seen once. The TCR comes from a human donor with classical Hodgkin lymphoma. This specimen consisted of peripheral blood mononuclear cells (PBMCs), obtained before the second cycle of nivolumab.

For the CDR3, the DNA is TGTGCCAGCAGCTTAGAGGGGACAGACTACGAGCAGTACTTC. Translation gives CASSLEGTDYEQYF. The chain has TRBV11-1 and TRBJ2-7, with TRBD1 matching over 7 bases. The V segment lost 1 base and the J segment 3 bases; nucleotides outside the gene matches: 3. Germline CDR1 and CDR2: SGHAT and FQDESV (reference sequence). The CDR3 totals 14 residues.